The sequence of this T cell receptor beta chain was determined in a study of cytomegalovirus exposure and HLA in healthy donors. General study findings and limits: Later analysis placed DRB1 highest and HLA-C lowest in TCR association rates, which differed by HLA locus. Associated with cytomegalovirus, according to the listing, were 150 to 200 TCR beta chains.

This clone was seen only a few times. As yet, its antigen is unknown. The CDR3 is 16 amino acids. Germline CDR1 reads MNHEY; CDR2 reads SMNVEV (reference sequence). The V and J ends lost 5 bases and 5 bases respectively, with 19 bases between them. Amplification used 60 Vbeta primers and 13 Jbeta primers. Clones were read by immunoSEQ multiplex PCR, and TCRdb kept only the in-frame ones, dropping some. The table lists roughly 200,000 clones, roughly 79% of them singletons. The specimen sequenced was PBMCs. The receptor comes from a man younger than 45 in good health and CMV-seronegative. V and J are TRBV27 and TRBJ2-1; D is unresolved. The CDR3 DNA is TGTGCCAGCAGTCCGGGTCGTGAAGTGGCCAACAATGAGCAGTTCTTC. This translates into CASSPGREVANNEQFF.